The sequence of this T cell receptor beta chain was determined in a study of T-cell reconstitution after alpha-beta-depleted transplantation in children (dated by TCRdb to the mid-2010s). Context from the whole study: T-cell immune reconstitution after TCRalphabeta/CD19-depleted allogeneic hematopoietic cell transplantation in children was quantitatively tracked in the study by means of TCR repertoire profiling.

Per the publication, the treatment or condition label means: allogeneic hematopoietic cell transplantation with graft depleted of TCRalphabeta T cells and CD19 B cells. TCRalphabeta/CD19-depleted allogeneic hematopoietic cell grafts were given to the transplant recipients, all of whom were children. Many counts were recorded for this clonotype. Which antigen it targets is not known. No clone much larger than this one lies a single base away; base qualities are absent. Here is what the overall study found, with its caveats: About two months after transplant, the apparently early recovery of alphabetaT-cell counts reportedly depended on just several hundred clones that had expanded rapidly and came from non-depleted graft cells. In some patients, high TCRbeta diversity at day 60 was attributed to recipient T cells and intrathymic progenitors that had survived conditioning. Hyperexpanded clone frequencies declined over subsequent months; after one year, T-cell counts and TCRbeta diversity were mostly attributed to newly produced T cells.

The method was PCR. The data were produced on an Illumina HiSeq 2500. To normalize quantification of the TCRbeta repertoire, the TCR libraries were built with molecular barcoding that relied on unique molecular identifiers. TCRdb took the public reads, trimmed them with fastp at Q25, ran MiXCR for clone calling and kept in-frame beta chains. Rows matching on CDR3 protein sequence are summarized as one entry with the most common DNA and genes. A total of about 980,000 distinct CDR3 sequences appear in this sample, about 29% of them only once. 25% to 35% of the sample lies in the top ten. The source was PBMCs, mostly from graft donor cells, collected 360 days after TCRalphabeta/CD19-depleted stem cell transplant. This sequence was found in a boy under three years old who had a stem cell transplant for SCID, so the T cells may come from the graft donor.

The sequenced DNA: TGCAGTGCTAGAGACCACCTCCAGGAGACCCAGTACTTC. It is translated as CSARDHLQETQYF. The sequence is built from TRBV20-1 and TRBJ2-5; the D gene remains uncertain. The germline V gene encodes CDR1 DFQATT and CDR2 SNEGSKA (reference sequence). V was cut back by 0 bases and J by 5 bases, leaving a gap of 10 bases between them. Including the terminal cysteine and phenylalanine, the CDR3 comprises 13 residues. Only the CDR3 DNA stays, 39 bases, in frame from base 1.